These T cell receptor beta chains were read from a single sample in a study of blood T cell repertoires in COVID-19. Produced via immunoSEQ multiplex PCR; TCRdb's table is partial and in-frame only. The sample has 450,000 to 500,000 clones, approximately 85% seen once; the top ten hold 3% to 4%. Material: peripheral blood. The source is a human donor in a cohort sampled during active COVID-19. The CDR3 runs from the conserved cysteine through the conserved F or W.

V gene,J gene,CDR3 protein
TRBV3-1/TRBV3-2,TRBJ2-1,CASSQGTGGRGDEQFF
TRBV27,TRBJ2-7,CASRPGWGDEQYF
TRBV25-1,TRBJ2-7,CASSEYGGVRGMDEQYF
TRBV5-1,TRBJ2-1,CASSLDVFDNEQFF
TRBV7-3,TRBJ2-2,CASSLLSGRSGELFF
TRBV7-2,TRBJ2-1,CASSLTAYNEQFF
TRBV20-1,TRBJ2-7,CSASPEGEQYF
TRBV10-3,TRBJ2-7,CAISGAPLAGTSYEQYF
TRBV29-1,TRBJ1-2,CSVEEDTNYGYTF
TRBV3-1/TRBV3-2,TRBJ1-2,CASSPQNRVYGYTF
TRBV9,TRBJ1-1,CASSVGVGQGNTEAFF
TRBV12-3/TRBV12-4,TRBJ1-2,CASSLETGRGYTF
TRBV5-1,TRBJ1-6,CASSLGVGTGDGNSPLHF
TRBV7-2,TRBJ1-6,CASSLVRGTGSPLHF
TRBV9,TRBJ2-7,CASSVEAGGYHEQYF
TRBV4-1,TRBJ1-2,CASSQAGTGGDGYTF
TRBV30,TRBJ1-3,CAWSVGGSSGNTIYF
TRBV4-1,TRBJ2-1,CASSLGLAGGRSYNEQFF
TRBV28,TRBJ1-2,CASTLGGAFSFRGYTF
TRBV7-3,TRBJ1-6,CASSLRGLPNSPLHF
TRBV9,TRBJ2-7,CASSVVQGYEQYF
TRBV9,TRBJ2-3,CASSVSLGQAQYF
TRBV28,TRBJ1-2,CASTQAQGLYGYTF
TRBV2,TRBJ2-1,CASTLGQSYNEQFF
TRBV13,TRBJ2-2,CASSASPVEGVNTGELFF
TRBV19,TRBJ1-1,CASSFTGNTEAFF
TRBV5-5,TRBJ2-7,CASSSASGGRYEQYF
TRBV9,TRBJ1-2,CASSPQTGSIYGYTF